This TCR beta chain comes out of a study of CD8+ T cells in alopecia areata (dated by TCRdb to between 2018 and 2020). In terms of the full investigation: Treated patients were enrolled in an open-label pilot trial of oral tofacitinib at 5 to 10 mg twice daily for moderate-to-severe alopecia areata. For the treated patients, the SALT score, which quantifies what percentage of scalp surface area is affected, served as the measure of disease severity. TCRbeta CDR3 regions were amplified by immunoSEQ multiplex PCR using 35 Vbeta forward and 13 Jbeta reverse primers. Patients stayed on tofacitinib for 6 to 18 months and then had 6 months of follow-up off drug so that delayed response and recurrence could be assessed. Patients on tofacitinib were biopsied at baseline and after 4 and 24 weeks of treatment, and several of the patients also had a later scalp biopsy. Scalp clonality was compared among normal scalp (n=4), patchy alopecia areata scalp (n=8), and alopecia totalis/universalis scalp (n=8). High-throughput TCRbeta sequencing was used to examine T cell clonal expansion in alopecia areata in both the C3H/HeJ mouse model and human patients. RNA was extracted with the PAXgene miRNA kit for fixed scalp, the miRNeasy kit for PBMCs, and the RNeasy kit for mouse skin. Human TCRbeta sequencing covered scalp tissue and sorted CD4+ and CD8+ peripheral blood T cells from patchy and totalis/universalis alopecia areata patients and healthy controls. General conclusions and limits of the study: The treated cohort was small, with a single nonresponder, so links between baseline CD8+ expansion and response need larger studies. Compared with mice, TCR sequences shared between patients were less clear, possibly partly because of HLA diversity across the patient population. Scalp clonality and the number of expanded CD8+ clones among the top 100 scalp clones were significantly decreased by tofacitinib. Lesional scalp, especially in alopecia totalis/universalis, showed higher clonality and more expanded CD8+ clones than normal scalp, suggesting antigenic drive. Unlike mouse skin, where gammadelta T cells dominate, normal human skin contains resident alphabeta T cells that get sequenced too, which complicates analysis of the scalp TCR repertoire. During tofacitinib treatment, many expanded lesional clones stuck around in both scalp and blood, and this persistence may partly explain why relapse happens after treatment is stopped.

CDR1 and CDR2, per the germline V gene, are MNHNS and SASEGT. The CDR3 runs 15 residues from the cysteine to the phenylalanine. Only the CDR3 DNA is retained, 45 bases long and in frame from the first base. Here V drops 6 bases and J drops 5 bases, and the junction holds 10 bases not matched to any gene. Receptor libraries were prepared by the immunoSEQ multiplex PCR assay. For TCR sequencing, RNA was extracted from every sample and reverse transcribed into cDNA to serve as template. First-strand cDNA was synthesized using SuperScript III with a 2:1 mix of oligo-dT and random hexamers. A synthetic immune receptor repertoire was used to assess amplification bias, and residual bias was removed computationally. The study's own analysis went as follows. Raw reads were preprocessed to remove errors, and CDR3 was defined by IMGT conventions from the conserved cysteine to phenylalanine. Clonality was calculated as 1 minus Shannon entropy normalized by log2 of the number of productive unique TCRs. Whether scalp clones were CD4 or CD8 was inferred by matching scalp TCRbeta sequences against CD4 and CD8 repertoires sorted from blood. The source is immuneACCESS, and TCRdb retained only in-frame sequences with V and J called. Part of the clones is not carried over; for the studies checked, unresolved V genes explain less than half of this, and the remainder is unexplained. The DNA gave D and trimming, while V, J and clone size come from that table. This sample comprises fewer than 200,000 clones, 58% of them detected only once. Together, the top ten hold roughly 16% of the sample.

The treatment or condition tag for this specimen amounts to: oral pan-JAK inhibitor, 5-10 mg twice daily. Lesional scalp punch biopsies and peripheral blood were collected from alopecia areata patients. PBMCs were isolated by density centrifugation and stained for CD3, CD4 and CD8, after which CD4+ and CD8+ T cells were sorted on a FACSAria. This clone was recorded a few times. Its antigen remains undetermined. Per-base qualities were not stored, and no clone one base away is much larger. The sequence joins TRBV6-1 to TRBJ2-4, with 7 central nucleotides matching TRBD2. The TCR was taken from a human donor with alopecia areata. Material: CD4+ T cells sorted from blood, obtained between weeks 55 and 70, from a patient treated with tofacitinib. The CDR3 region reads CASSRRAAGENIQYF. The DNA is as follows: TGTGCCAGCAGCCGCAGGGCCGCGGGAGAAAACATTCAGTACTTC.